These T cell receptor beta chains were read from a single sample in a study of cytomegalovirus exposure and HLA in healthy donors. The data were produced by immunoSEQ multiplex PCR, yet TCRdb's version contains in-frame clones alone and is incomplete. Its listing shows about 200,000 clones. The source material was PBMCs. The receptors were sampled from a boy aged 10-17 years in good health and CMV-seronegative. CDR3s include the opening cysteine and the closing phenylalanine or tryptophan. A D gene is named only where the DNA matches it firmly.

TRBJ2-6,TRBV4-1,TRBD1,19,TGCGCCAGCAGCCCCCCGCCGGGACAGGGGTCGTCTGGGGCCAACGTCCTGACTTTC,CASSPPPGQGSSGANVLTF
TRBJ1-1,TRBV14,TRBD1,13,TGTGCCAGCAGCCAGAGGGCGACAGGGGAAGCTTTCTTT,CASSQRATGEAFF
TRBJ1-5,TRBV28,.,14,TGTGCCAGCAGCCTGGGGGGAAGCAATCAGCCCCAGCATTTT,CASSLGGSNQPQHF
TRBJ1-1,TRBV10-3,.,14,TGTGCCATCAGTGGGCCCGGAGGGGACCTTGAAGCTTTCTTT,CAISGPGGDLEAFF
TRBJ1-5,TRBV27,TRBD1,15,TGTGCCAGCAGCACCGGGACAGGGGACAATCAGCCCCAGCATTTT,CASSTGTGDNQPQHF
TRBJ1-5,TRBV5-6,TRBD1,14,TGTGCCAGCAGGGGCTGGACAGGTCATCAGCCCCAGCATTTT,CASRGWTGHQPQHF
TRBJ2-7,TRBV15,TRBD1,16,TGTGCCACCAGCAGCGGACAGGGGATAGTGGGCTACGAGCAGTACTTC,CATSSGQGIVGYEQYF
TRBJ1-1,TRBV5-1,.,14,TGCGCCAGCAGCCTGGACGTTGGGAGCACTGAAGCTTTCTTT,CASSLDVGSTEAFF
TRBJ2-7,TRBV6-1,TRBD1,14,TGTGCCAGCACCAGGGACAGGCTCAATTACGAGCAGTACTTC,CASTRDRLNYEQYF
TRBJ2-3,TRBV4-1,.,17,TGCGCCAGCAGCCCCTCGGGTGGGGGCCTAGACGCAGATACGCAGTATTTT,CASSPSGGGLDADTQYF
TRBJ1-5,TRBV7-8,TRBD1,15,TGTGCCAGCAGCTTCGGACAGGGTGGCAATCAGCCCCAGCATTTT,CASSFGQGGNQPQHF
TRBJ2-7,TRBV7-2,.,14,TGTGCCAGCAGCTTAGGCTACAGGGAATACGAGCAGTACTTC,CASSLGYREYEQYF
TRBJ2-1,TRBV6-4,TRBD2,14,TGTGCCAGCAGTGTTAGCGGGGGGGCGAGTGAGCAGTTCTTC,CASSVSGGASEQFF
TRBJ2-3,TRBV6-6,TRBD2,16,TGTGCCAGCAGATCCCTCCGACTAGCGGGGACAGATACGCAGTATTTT,CASRSLRLAGTDTQYF
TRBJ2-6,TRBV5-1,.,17,TGCGCCAGCAGCTTCGGCCCCGAGGGACTCGGGGCCAACGTCCTGACTTTC,CASSFGPEGLGANVLTF
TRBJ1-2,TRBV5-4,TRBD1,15,TGTGCCAGCAGCTTGCCGGGACAGGTTAACTATGGCTACACCTTC,CASSLPGQVNYGYTF
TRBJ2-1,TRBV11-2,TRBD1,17,TGTGCCAGCAGCGTAGCCCTCACCGGGACAGGGAACAATGAGCAGTTCTTC,CASSVALTGTGNNEQFF
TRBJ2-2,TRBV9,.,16,TGTGCCAGCAGCGTATCAGGGGCGTCAGGCACCGGGGAGCTGTTTTTT,CASSVSGASGTGELFF
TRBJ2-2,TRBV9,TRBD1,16,TGTGCCAGCAGCCGAGCCCGGACAGGAATCACCGGGGAGCTGTTTTTT,CASSRARTGITGELFF
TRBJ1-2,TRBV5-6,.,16,TGTGCCAGCAGTCTCCGGCCGGGGCGCGGGGACTATGGCTACACCTTC,CASSLRPGRGDYGYTF
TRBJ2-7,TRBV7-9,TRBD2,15,TGTGCCAGCAGCTTAGATCGGGGGGTTACCTACGAGCAGTACTTC,CASSLDRGVTYEQYF
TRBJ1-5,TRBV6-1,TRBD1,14,TGTGCCAGCAGTCTTAGGACAGGGATGGGGCCCCAGCATTTT,CASSLRTGMGPQHF
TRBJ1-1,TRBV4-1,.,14,TGCGCCAGCAGCCCCTCCCTCCCTGACACTGAAGCTTTCTTT,CASSPSLPDTEAFF
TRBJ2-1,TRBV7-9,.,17,TGTGCCAGCAGCTTAGGGGCAGGACAGAGCTCCTACAATGAGCAGTTCTTC,CASSLGAGQSSYNEQFF
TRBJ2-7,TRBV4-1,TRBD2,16,TGCGCCAGCAGCCAAACGGTTAGCGGGGGCGGAGACGAGCAGTACTTC,CASSQTVSGGGDEQYF
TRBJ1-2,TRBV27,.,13,TGTGCCAGCGGCCAGGGTTCCGGCTATGGCTACACCTTC,CASGQGSGYGYTF
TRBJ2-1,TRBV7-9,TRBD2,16,TGTGCCAGCAGCGAACCATTAGCGGGGGGGCTCGGTGAGCAGTTCTTC,CASSEPLAGGLGEQFF
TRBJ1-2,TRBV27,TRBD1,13,TGTGCCAGCAGCATGGGACAGTTCTATGGCTACACCTTC,CASSMGQFYGYTF
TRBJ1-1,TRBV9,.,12,TGTGCCAGCAGTGCCGGGTTATCGGAAGCTTTCTTT,CASSAGLSEAFF
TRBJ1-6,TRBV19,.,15,TGTGCCAGTAGCGGCTGGGGGCTGGACAATTCACCCCTCCACTTT,CASSGWGLDNSPLHF
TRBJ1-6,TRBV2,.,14,TGTGCCAGCAGTTGGGACAAGGATAATTCACCCCTCCACTTT,CASSWDKDNSPLHF
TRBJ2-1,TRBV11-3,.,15,TGTGCCAGCAGCTTAAATGGACAGAGATACAATGAGCAGTTCTTC,CASSLNGQRYNEQFF
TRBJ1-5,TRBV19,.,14,TGTGCCAGTAGTGCGGGGACCTACAATCAGCCCCAGCATTTT,CASSAGTYNQPQHF
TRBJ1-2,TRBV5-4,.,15,TGTGCCAGCAGCTTGAGCGGGGACACCAACTATGGCTACACCTTC,CASSLSGDTNYGYTF
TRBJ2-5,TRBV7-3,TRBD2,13,TGTGCCAGCAGCCAAGGGAGGGGAGAGACCCAGTACTTC,CASSQGRGETQYF
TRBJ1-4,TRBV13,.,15,TGTGCCAGCAGTTCAAACAGATCACCCCAAGAAAAACTGTTTTTT,CASSSNRSPQEKLFF
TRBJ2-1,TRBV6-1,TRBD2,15,TGTGCCTCTAGAAAGCGGGGGGACTCCTACAATGAGCAGTTCTTC,CASRKRGDSYNEQFF
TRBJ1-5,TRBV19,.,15,TGTGCCAGTAGTTGGGTAGCGGGGAGCAATCAGCCCCAGCATTTT,CASSWVAGSNQPQHF
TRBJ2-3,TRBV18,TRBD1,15,TGTGCCAGCTCACCACCAGGGGGCGCATGGGATACGCAGTATTTT,CASSPPGGAWDTQYF
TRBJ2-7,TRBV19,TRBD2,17,TGTGCCAGTAGTATCGTAGCGGGGGTCACCCCGTCCTACGAGCAGTACTTC,CASSIVAGVTPSYEQYF
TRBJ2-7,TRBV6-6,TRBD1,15,TGTGCCAGCAGTCCACTCCCGGGACAGGGCTACGAGCAGTACTTC,CASSPLPGQGYEQYF
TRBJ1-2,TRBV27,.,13,TGTGCCAGCAGCGGGATAGGGAACTATGGCTACACCTTC,CASSGIGNYGYTF
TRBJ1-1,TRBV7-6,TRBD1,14,TGTGCCAGCGGGACAGGTTCGCGGGGGACTGAAGCTTTCTTT,CASGTGSRGTEAFF
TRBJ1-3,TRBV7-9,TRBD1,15,TGTGCCAGCAGCTTCAGAGGACAGGATGGAAACACCATATATTTT,CASSFRGQDGNTIYF
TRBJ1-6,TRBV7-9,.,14,TGTGCCAGCAGCTCCGACAGCGGGGTTGGACCCCTCCACTTT,CASSSDSGVGPLHF
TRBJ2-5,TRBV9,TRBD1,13,TGTGCCAGCAGCGGACAGGGTCGAGGGACCCAGTACTTC,CASSGQGRGTQYF
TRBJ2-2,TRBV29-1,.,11,TGCAGCGTTGGGACAGTCGGGGAGCTGTTTTTT,CSVGTVGELFF
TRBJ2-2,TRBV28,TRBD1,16,TGTGCCAGCGGGACAGGGTCCATCGCGAACACCGGGGAGCTGTTTTTT,CASGTGSIANTGELFF
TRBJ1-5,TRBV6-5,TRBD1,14,TGTGCCAGCGAACAGGGGGCACACAATCAGCCCCAGCATTTT,CASEQGAHNQPQHF
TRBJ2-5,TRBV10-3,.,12,TGTGCCATCAGTCTAGATTTGGAGACCCAGTACTTC,CAISLDLETQYF
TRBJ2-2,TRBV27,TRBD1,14,TGTGCCAGCAGTCCGGGACAGGGAGTCGGGGAGCTGTTTTTT,CASSPGQGVGELFF
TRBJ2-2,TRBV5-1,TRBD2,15,TGCGCCAGCGGGGGGGGACTAGTGAACACCGGGGAGCTGTTTTTT,CASGGGLVNTGELFF
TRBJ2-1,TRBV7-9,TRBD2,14,TGTGCCAGCAGGACTAGCGGGAACTACAATGAGCAGTTCTTC,CASRTSGNYNEQFF
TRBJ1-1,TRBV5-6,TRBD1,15,TGTGCCAGCAGCGGGATTGGCTTCAGGGGGCTTGAAGCTTTCTTT,CASSGIGFRGLEAFF
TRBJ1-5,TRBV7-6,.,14,TGTGCCAGCAGCTCTCAGGGTAACAATCAGCCCCAGCATTTT,CASSSQGNNQPQHF